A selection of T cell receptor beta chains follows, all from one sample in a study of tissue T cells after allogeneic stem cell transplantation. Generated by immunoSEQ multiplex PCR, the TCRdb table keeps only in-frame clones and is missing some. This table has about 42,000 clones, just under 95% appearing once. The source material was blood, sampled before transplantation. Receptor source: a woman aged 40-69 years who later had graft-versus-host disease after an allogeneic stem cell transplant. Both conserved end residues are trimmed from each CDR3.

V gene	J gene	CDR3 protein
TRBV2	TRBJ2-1	ASSEALGDEQF
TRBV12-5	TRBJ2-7	ASEAGRPTYEQY
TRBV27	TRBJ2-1	ASSSSSRTSGERIKWAYNEQF
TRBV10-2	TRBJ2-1	ASSDYWGGLL
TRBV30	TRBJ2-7	AWSKSGGEQY
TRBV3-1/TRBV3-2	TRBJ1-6	ASSLTDGRGGAPLH
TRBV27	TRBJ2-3	AIRDSTDTQY
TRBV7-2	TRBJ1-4	ASSLQGTSGEKLF
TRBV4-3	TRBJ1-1	ALGGQGVNTEAF
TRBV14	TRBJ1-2	ASSRDGNYGYT
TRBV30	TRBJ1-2	AWRLLLGNSNGYT
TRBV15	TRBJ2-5	ATSRDRWEETQY
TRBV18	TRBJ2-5	ASSPLGQGARETQY
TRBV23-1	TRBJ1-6	ASSLCGGMNSPLH
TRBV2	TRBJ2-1	ASNLAGGLEQF
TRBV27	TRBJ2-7	ASSPGQAAYEQY
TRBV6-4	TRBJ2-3	ASSDSTAMGTDTQY
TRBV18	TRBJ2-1	ASSPLGGVYNEQF
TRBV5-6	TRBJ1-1	ASSLEDTEAF
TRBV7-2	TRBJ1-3	ASSSPRSGNTIY
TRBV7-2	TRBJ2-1	ASSSRNEQF
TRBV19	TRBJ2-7	ASNQQGLSYEQY